Below, one T cell receptor beta chain is given with its context. Its antigen is not identified. The CDR3 contains 14 residues. The V gene lost 3 bases and the J gene lost 0 bases, with 8 bases spanning the gap. Germline V gives CDR1 LNHNV, CDR2 YYDKDF (reference sequence). The data were produced by immunoSEQ multiplex PCR, yet TCRdb's version contains in-frame clones alone and is incomplete. The sample yields around 150,000 clones, roughly 90% seen once. This entry comes from a study of cytomegalovirus exposure and HLA in healthy donors. Study outcomes and limitations: A subsequent analysis found that TCR clusters from the first cohort also tended to co-occur in the approximately 120 validation repertoires, with 90% to 95% of cluster scores above 0. In vitro checks showed that a few CMV-associated chains really do target CMV antigens. The classifier reportedly diagnosed cytomegalovirus status with high sensitivity and specificity. The study flagged about 150 TCR beta chains as cytomegalovirus-associated.

This chain links TRBV15 with TRBJ1-1; D gene ambiguous. This receptor was obtained from a woman in her twenties or thirties in good health and CMV-seronegative. Material: PBMCs. CDR3 bases: TGTGCCACCAGCAGGGGCACCCTGAACACTGAAGCTTTCTTT. It translates to CATSRGTLNTEAFF.